This is a list of T cell receptor beta chains from one sample in a study of cytomegalovirus exposure and HLA in healthy donors. Sequenced by immunoSEQ multiplex PCR; TCRdb stores in-frame clones only, minus some. The data contain 100,000 or so clones, 86% of them singletons. The material sequenced was PBMCs. These receptors were taken from a woman in her late teens or twenties in good health and CMV-seropositive. The CDR3 runs from the conserved cysteine through the conserved F or W. Fields, in order: CDR3 protein, CDR3 DNA, V gene, D gene, J gene. The D gene is left open where the match is weak.

CASSLEVQAYQETQYF	TGCGCCAGCAGCTTGGAAGTACAGGCGTACCAAGAGACCCAGTACTTC	TRBV5-1	.	TRBJ2-5
CASSTPGGGGPYNEQFF	TGTGCCAGCAGCACCCCCGGAGGGGGGGGCCCCTACAATGAGCAGTTCTTC	TRBV9	.	TRBJ2-1
CASIWTDSYNEQFF	TGTGCCAGCATTTGGACAGACTCCTACAATGAGCAGTTCTTC	TRBV2	.	TRBJ2-1
CASSMVRAWETQYF	TGTGCCAGTAGTATGGTGAGGGCTTGGGAGACCCAGTACTTC	TRBV19	.	TRBJ2-5
CSVEGRMNTEAFF	TGCAGCGTTGAAGGCAGGATGAACACTGAAGCTTTCTTT	TRBV29-1	.	TRBJ1-1
CASSPGTGQPQHF	TGTGCCAGCTCACCCGGTACGGGTCAGCCCCAGCATTTT	TRBV18	.	TRBJ1-5
CSVEDDRWNTEAFF	TGCAGCGTTGAAGATGACAGATGGAACACTGAAGCTTTCTTT	TRBV29-1	.	TRBJ1-1
CASSSKTSGGFTDTQYF	TGTGCCAGCAGCTCAAAGACTAGCGGGGGGTTCACAGATACGCAGTATTTT	TRBV5-4	TRBD2	TRBJ2-3
CASSLARGFEQYF	TGTGCCAGCAGCTTGGCCAGGGGGTTCGAGCAGTACTTC	TRBV5-6	TRBD1	TRBJ2-7
CASSLEGLLSYEQYF	TGCGCCAGCAGCTTGGAGGGACTACTCTCCTACGAGCAGTACTTC	TRBV5-1	TRBD2	TRBJ2-7
CATLSAGVNTGELFF	TGTGCCACCCTCTCCGCCGGGGTGAACACCGGGGAGCTGTTTTTT	TRBV28	.	TRBJ2-2
CASSWTENTEAFF	TGTGCCAGCAGTTGGACAGAGAACACTGAAGCTTTCTTT	TRBV6-1	.	TRBJ1-1
CASSLVGPGQGAETQYF	TGTGCCAGCAGCTTAGTCGGTCCCGGACAGGGGGCAGAGACCCAGTACTTC	TRBV11-3	TRBD1	TRBJ2-5
CASSPRARGQLTDQPQHF	TGTGCCAGCTCACCACGGGCTCGAGGACAGTTAACTGATCAGCCCCAGCATTTT	TRBV18	.	TRBJ1-5